The rows below give T cell receptor beta chains drawn from one sample of a study of shared clonotypes between healthy human individuals. Clones were sequenced by immunoSEQ multiplex PCR, and TCRdb holds only the in-frame ones, with some missing. Altogether about 2,200,000 clones are present, just over 90% being singletons, with the ten largest covering about 1.8%. The sample was naive CD8+ T cells from PBMCs. These receptors all stem from a man aged 18 to 35 in good health. Some clones in this sample may be carry-over from other donors' samples. Both conserved end residues are part of each CDR3. Clone size appears in some rows only: once, few, many, or a class for an expanded clone.

TRBV6-1	NA	TRBJ2-7	CASSDGTDYEQYF
TRBV5-1	few	TRBJ2-1	CASSLGGSSYNEQFF
TRBV5-6	NA	TRBJ1-5	CASSQEGAGGNQPQHF
TRBV27	NA	TRBJ1-4	CASSPSMGQGAPVELFF
TRBV19	NA	TRBJ1-5	CASSGTSSNQPQHF
TRBV27	NA	TRBJ1-2	CASSLSVREIGYTF
TRBV28	NA	TRBJ1-1	CASSLHPGGSTEAFF
TRBV9	NA	TRBJ2-2	CASRMGLLAGELFF
TRBV7-8	NA	TRBJ2-7	CASSSREGGNDYEQYF
TRBV7-8	NA	TRBJ2-5	CASSRRDYLGETQYF
TRBV9	NA	TRBJ2-5	CASTTAAGSQETQYF
TRBV4-3	NA	TRBJ2-1	CASSQDLDEQFF
TRBV5-4	NA	TRBJ2-7	CASSPRDRGSYEQYF
TRBV28	NA	TRBJ1-5	CASDTGSNQPQHF
TRBV2	NA	TRBJ2-7	CASRGLGILYEQYF
TRBV6-1	NA	TRBJ1-1	CASSLTDNTEAFF
TRBV9	NA	TRBJ2-3	CASSSSGLAHTDTQYF
TRBV2	NA	TRBJ2-1	CASSTKGRGNEQFF
TRBV28	NA	TRBJ2-7	CASSLVLGQLYEQYF